The clone carrying this TCR beta chain appeared a few times. Its target is not known. The data were taken from a study of identical twins. Whole-study results and caveats: Without tracking the same donors, conclusions rested on cross-sectional statistical analysis. Reduced insertions were recorded for abundant cord blood beta clonotypes, with no such pattern in memory repertoires.

The CDR3 runs to 14 residues. Per the germline V gene, CDR1 is SEHNR and CDR2 is FQNEAQ (reference sequence). The V gene lost 6 bases and the J gene lost 6 bases, with 18 bases spanning the gap. TCRdb recomputed calls from the 5' RACE reads with MiXCR, one row per CDR3 protein. Seen here are some 790,000 distinct CDR3 sequences, about 20% observed once, and the top ten hold less than 15%. This sample was shared with a second study, whose subject was T cells expressing NK-cell markers. As that report states: The TCR beta repertoires were obtained from sorted CD3+CD56+NKG2C+, CD3+CD56+NKG2C- and CD3+CD56-NKG2C+ T cells. A range of roughly 1.0-8% of CD8+ T cells consisted of dominant NKG2C+ clonotypes in roughly 6 donors.

The chain carries TRBV7-9 and TRBJ2-7, with D possibly matching TRBD2 (6 bases). The material sequenced was PBMCs. The TCR originated in a woman aged 18 to 35 in good health. CDR3 nucleotide sequence: TGTGCCAGCAGGGGATTCGACCGGGGGAGCGAGCAGTACTTC. It is translated as CASRGFDRGSEQYF.